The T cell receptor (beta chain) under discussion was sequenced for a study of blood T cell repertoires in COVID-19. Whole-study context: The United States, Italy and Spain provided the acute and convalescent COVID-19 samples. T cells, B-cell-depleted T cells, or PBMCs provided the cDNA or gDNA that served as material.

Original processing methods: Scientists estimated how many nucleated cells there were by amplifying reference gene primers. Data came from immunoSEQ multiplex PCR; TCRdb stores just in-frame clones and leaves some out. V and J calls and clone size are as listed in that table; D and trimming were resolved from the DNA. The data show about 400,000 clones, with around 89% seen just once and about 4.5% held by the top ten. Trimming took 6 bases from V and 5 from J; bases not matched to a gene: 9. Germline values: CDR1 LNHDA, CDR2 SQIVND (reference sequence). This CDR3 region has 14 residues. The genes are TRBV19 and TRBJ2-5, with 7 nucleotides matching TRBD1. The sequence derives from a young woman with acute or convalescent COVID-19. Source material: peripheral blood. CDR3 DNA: TGTGCCAGTAGCCCGACAGGGCTGAGGGAGACCCAGTACTTC. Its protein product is CASSPTGLRETQYF.